The 30 T cell receptor beta chains reported below all come from one sample, sequenced in a study of PD-L1 blockade in urothelial cancer. Assay: immunoSEQ multiplex PCR; the TCRdb copy retains only in-frame clones and omits some. The profile shows more than 35,000 clones, around four fifths of them singletons. Time point here: pretreatment peripheral blood. The starting material was PBMCs, obtained around atezolizumab (anti-PD-L1) treatment. These receptors all come from an elderly man with urothelial cancer.

The chain joins TRBV11-2 to TRBJ1-1; weak D call: TRBD1 (6 bases). Trimming removed 1 base from V and 1 base from J, with 7 bases in between. The V gene's germline CDR1 is SGHAT and CDR2 FQNNGV. The CDR3 has 14 residues. The CDR3 region has the DNA TGTGCCAGCAGCTTAGTGGGACAGAACACTGAAGCTTTCTTT. Translation: CASSLVGQNTEAFF.

The V gene is TRBV10-2, the J gene TRBJ2-5; D might be TRBD1 (5 bases). CDR1 WSHSY and CDR2 SAAADI come from the germline V gene. The CDR3 has 15 amino acids. Trimming pared 3 bases from V and 3 bases from J, leaving 14 bases between. The CDR3 spells CASSDHRIGEETQYF. CDR3 nucleotides: TGCGCCAGCAGTGACCATCGGATAGGGGAAGAGACCCAGTACTTC.

The chain carries TRBV19 and TRBJ2-3; 8 bases fit TRBD2. The CDR3 is 18 residues long. Germline V gene sequence: CDR1 LNHDA, CDR2 SQIVND (reference sequence). The ends lost 5 bases at V and 0 bases at J; junction bases unmatched: 13. The CDR3 DNA follows: TGTGCCAGTAGTGCCAGGAGGCTAGCGGGTTCCAGCACAGATACGCAGTATTTT. Translated, it gives CASSARRLAGSSTDTQYF.

The J gene is TRBJ2-5, the V gene TRBV27; 8 bases align to TRBD1. The length of the CDR3 is 17 residues. Germline CDR1 and CDR2: MNHEY and SMNVEV (reference sequence). Trimming took 4 bases from V and 5 from J; bases not matched to a gene: 15. CDR3 nucleotide sequence: TGTGCCAGCAGTTACGGGTTTGCAGGGGGCATGTTGGAGACCCAGTACTTC. It translates to CASSYGFAGGMLETQYF.

The chain links TRBV2 to TRBJ2-7; 9 bases map to TRBD1. Germline V gene data show CDR1 as SNHLY and CDR2 as FYNNEI. This CDR3 region has 15 residues. Unmatched junction bases numbered 16, after V lost 9 bases and J lost 7 bases. CDR3 in DNA: TGTGCCAGATCAGGCCCGGGACAGGGAGGGGGTGAGCAGTACTTC. Protein product: CARSGPGQGGGEQYF.

The chain carries TRBV27 and TRBJ2-7, with TRBD1 matching over 8 bases. Trimming removed 6 bases from V and 7 bases from J; junction bases left unmatched: 14. This CDR3 has 15 residues. Germline-derived CDR1 and CDR2 are MNHEY and SMNVEV (reference sequence). In nucleotides, the CDR3 is TGTGCCAGCAGATTGGACAGGGCCCCCGTTCGGGAGCAGTACTTC. This translates into CASRLDRAPVREQYF.

The J gene is TRBJ2-1, the V gene TRBV7-2; the match to TRBD1 covers 7 bases. V dropped 5 bases and J dropped 6; count of bases not matched to a gene: 7. The length of the CDR3 is 14 residues. Per germline, CDR1 SGHTA and CDR2 FQGNSA. CDR3 protein: CASSLNRGPNEQFF. DNA of the CDR3: TGTGCCAGCAGCCTAAACAGGGGCCCCAATGAGCAGTTCTTC.

J is TRBJ2-3 and V is TRBV5-4; 7 nucleotides line up with TRBD1. Trimming removed 4 bases from V and 6 bases from J; junction bases left unmatched: 5. Germline V gene data show CDR1 as SGHNT and CDR2 as YYREEE (reference sequence). The CDR3 is 13 residues long. For the CDR3, the DNA is TGTGCCAGCAGCGTCCGGGACAGTGATACGCAGTATTTT. Amino acid sequence: CASSVRDSDTQYF. The complete variable domain, with remaining parts taken from reference TRBV5-4 and TRBJ2-3, reads ETGVTQSPTHLIKTRGQQVTLRCSSQSGHNTVSWYQQALGQGPQFIFQYYREEENGRGNFPPRFSGLQFPNYSSELNVNALELDDSALYLCASSVRDSDTQYFGPGTRLTVL.

J is TRBJ2-7 and V is TRBV11-2, with D possibly being TRBD2 (5 bases). V was pared by 6 bases and J by 7 bases, with 22 bases between. The V gene's germline CDR1 is SGHAT and CDR2 FQNNGV. There are 15 residues in the CDR3. The CDR3 DNA is TGTGCCAGCAGACCAGGAGGTGCGGTACGGCGGGAGCAGTACTTC. Its translation: CASRPGGAVRREQYF.

CDR3 coding DNA: TGTGCCAGCTCACCAGGGGCCCCCAACGAGCAGTACTTC. Translating gives CASSPGAPNEQYF. The rearrangement links TRBV18 to TRBJ2-7, with D possibly TRBD1 on 5 matching bases. The germline V and J ends were trimmed by 2 bases and 5 bases, with 10 bases remaining between them. The CDR3 length is 13 residues. Germline values: CDR1 KGHSH, CDR2 LQKENI.

The chain combines TRBV11-2 with TRBJ2-1; the D is unclear. The CDR3 runs 15 residues. Germline-derived CDR1 and CDR2 are SGHAT and FQNNGV. V was clipped by 2 bases and J by 0 bases, with 8 bases between them. CDR3 nucleotides: TGTGCCAGCAGCTTAATAATGAGCTCCTACAATGAGCAGTTCTTC. It yields the protein CASSLIMSSYNEQFF.

Only one count was recorded for this clone. The chain carries TRBV5-4 and TRBJ1-2, with a possible D match to TRBD1 (6 bases). The V gene's germline CDR1 is SGHNT and CDR2 YYREEE (reference sequence). V lost 4 bases and J lost 2, with 12 bases in between. There are 14 residues in the CDR3. CDR3 nucleotide sequence: TGTGCCAGCAGCCCCGGGAGGGGGAACTATGGCTACACCTTC. The encoded protein is CASSPGRGNYGYTF. The full variable domain, rest sourced from reference TRBV5-4 and TRBJ1-2, is ETGVTQSPTHLIKTRGQQVTLRCSSQSGHNTVSWYQQALGQGPQFIFQYYREEENGRGNFPPRFSGLQFPNYSSELNVNALELDDSALYLCASSPGRGNYGYTFGSGTRLTVV.

The V gene is TRBV7-2, the J gene TRBJ2-3, with 7 positions matching TRBD2. Germline V gene sequence: CDR1 SGHTA, CDR2 FQGNSA. V shed 6 bases and J 2 bases; nucleotides not matched to a gene: 8. This CDR3 spans 15 amino acids. The CDR3 loop reads CASRPTSAYTDTQYF. CDR3 DNA: TGTGCCAGCAGGCCCACTAGCGCGTACACAGATACGCAGTATTTT.

The chain links TRBV7-2 to TRBJ1-1, with D possibly TRBD1 on 5 matching bases. The CDR3 runs 15 residues. The germline V gene encodes CDR1 SGHTA and CDR2 FQGNSA. Trimming took 5 bases from V and 3 from J, leaving 16 bases between them. CDR3 sequence: CASSGGGGWDTEAFF. The CDR3 bases are TGTGCCAGCAGCGGTGGCGGGGGGTGGGACACTGAAGCTTTCTTT.

The chain carries TRBV7-2 and TRBJ2-7; D is unresolved. The CDR3 extends over 14 amino acids. Per the germline V gene, CDR1 is SGHTA and CDR2 is FQGNSA. V lost 5 bases and J lost 0, with 11 bases in between. The CDR3 region has the DNA TGTGCCAGCAGCATTACAAGTCTCTCCTACGAGCAGTACTTC. Translated: CASSITSLSYEQYF.

J is TRBJ1-1 and V is TRBV7-2; unclear D gene. V gave up 5 bases and J gave up 0 bases, with 16 bases separating them. CDR1 is SGHTA and CDR2 is FQGNSA in the germline V gene. This CDR3 has 16 amino acids. The CDR3 coding sequence is TGTGCCAGCAGCAAAACGCGGGCCAATTTGAACACTGAAGCTTTCTTT. Its protein is CASSKTRANLNTEAFF.

Regarding this clone: An end of the junction differs from the germline gene, which may be a read error. The rearrangement joins TRBV2 to TRBJ2-7; no reliable D call. Germline assignment: CDR1 SNHLY and CDR2 FYNNEI. The CDR3 consists of 10 residues. The CDR3 bases are TGTGCCAGCAGTGGCGAAGTGCGGCACTTC. Its protein is CASSGEVRHF.

As DNA, the CDR3 is TGCGCCAGCAGCTTGGCCCCGGGACAGAGCGACAATCAGCCCCAGCATTTT. Its translation is CASSLAPGQSDNQPQHF. The genes are TRBV5-1 and TRBJ1-5; 7 bases fit TRBD1. J was trimmed by 3 bases and V by 0 bases; bases with no gene match: 9. This CDR3 is built from 17 residues. From germline, CDR1 is SGHRS and CDR2 YFSETQ.

V and J are TRBV7-2 and TRBJ2-3; 7 bases line up with TRBD2. Germline CDR1 SGHTA, CDR2 FQGNSA. V was pared by 0 bases and J by 6 bases, with 9 bases of the junction left unmatched. This CDR3 contains 16 residues. In nucleotides, the CDR3 is TGTGCCAGCAGCTTAGCTAGAACGGGAGGAAGTGATACGCAGTATTTT. Its translation is CASSLARTGGSDTQYF.

This rearrangement joins TRBV18 to TRBJ2-4; TRBD2 matches 14 bases. The V segment lost 5 bases and the J segment 6 bases; nucleotides outside the gene matches: 0. This CDR3 comprises 14 residues. Germline V lookup: CDR1 KGHSH, CDR2 LQKENI. The CDR3 DNA reads TGTGCCAGCTCAGGGACTAGCGGGGGAAACATTCAGTACTTC. Protein: CASSGTSGGNIQYF. Full variable domain (outside the CDR3, taken from reference TRBV18 and TRBJ2-4): NAGVMQNPRHLVRRRGQEARLRCSPMKGHSHVYWYRQLPEEGLKFMVYLQKENIIDESGMPKERFSAEFPKEGPSILRIQQVVRGDSAAYFCASSGTSGGNIQYFGAGTRLSVL.

This clone appeared a single time. The chain joins TRBV25-1 to TRBJ2-3; 9 bases map to TRBD2. Losses at the gene ends were 6 bases for V and 0 bases for J; bases not matched to a gene: 10. The CDR3 covers 17 residues. Germline V gene sequence: CDR1 MGHDK, CDR2 SYGVNS. Here the CDR3 reads CASSGSGRPSSTDTQYF. The CDR3 DNA reads TGTGCCAGCAGCGGCAGCGGGAGGCCATCTAGCACAGATACGCAGTATTTT.

This chain links TRBV6-5 with TRBJ1-5; TRBD1 aligns across 7 bases. Per the germline V gene, CDR1 is MNHEY and CDR2 is SVGAGI. The CDR3 has 15 amino acids. V shed 4 bases and J 0 bases; nucleotides not matched to a gene: 3. The CDR3 reads CASSSDRLSNQPQHF. The CDR3 DNA follows: TGTGCCAGCAGTTCGGACAGGCTTAGCAATCAGCCCCAGCATTTT.

The chain couples TRBV5-4 to TRBJ2-6; 12 nucleotides line up with TRBD1. CDR3 length equals 18 residues. Germline trimming cut 6 bases from V and 2 bases from J; bases unmatched to any gene: 9. CDR1 SGHNT and CDR2 YYREEE come from the germline V gene (reference sequence). The CDR3 protein is CASTRGGQGAPGANVLTF. The DNA of the CDR3 is TGTGCCAGCACCCGGGGGGGACAGGGGGCGCCTGGGGCCAACGTCCTGACTTTC.

This clone was detected once. The rearrangement links TRBV4-2 to TRBJ2-1; 8 positions match TRBD1. CDR3 length: 14 amino acids. Trimming at V came to 4 bases and at J to 9 bases, leaving 8 bases not matched to a gene. The germline gives CDR1 LGHNA, CDR2 YNFKEQ. The CDR3 nucleotides are TGTGCCAGCAGCCGACAACAGGGGGTTGGTGAGCAGTTCTTC. As protein: CASSRQQGVGEQFF.

The genes are TRBV6-1 and TRBJ2-7, with TRBD1 matching over 7 bases. CDR3 length: 14 residues. Trimming removed 6 bases from V and 2 bases from J; junction bases left unmatched: 7. Per the germline V gene, CDR1 is MNHNS and CDR2 is SASEGT. CDR3 region: CASSQYRGTYEQYF. The DNA for the CDR3 is TGTGCCAGCAGCCAGTACAGGGGAACCTACGAGCAGTACTTC.

The rearrangement links TRBV4-1 to TRBJ1-5, with D perhaps TRBD1 (5 bases). Trimming took 0 bases from V and 4 from J, leaving 7 bases between them. Looked up from germline, CDR1 is MGHRA and CDR2 is YSYEKL. The CDR3 is 14 residues long. The CDR3 loop reads CASSQDRGNQPQHF. DNA for the CDR3: TGCGCCAGCAGCCAAGATCGGGGGAATCAGCCCCAGCATTTT.

J is TRBJ2-7 and V is TRBV7-2; D is undetermined. Between the trimmed V and J ends, which lost 2 bases and 4 bases, there was a span of 9 bases. The CDR3 runs to 13 residues. CDR1 and CDR2 from the germline V gene are SGHTA and FQGNSA. CDR3 loop: CASSLPRRYEQYF. DNA for the CDR3: TGTGCCAGCAGCTTACCTCGCCGGTACGAGCAGTACTTC.

The chain links TRBV30 to TRBJ1-2, with D unclear. CDR3 length equals 15 residues. The V end was cut by 3 bases, the J end by 6 bases, with 20 bases between. Per germline, CDR1 GTSNPN and CDR2 SVGIG (reference sequence). The CDR3 reads CAWRATSGSVDGYTF. CDR3 nucleotide sequence: TGTGCCTGGAGGGCGACCTCGGGAAGCGTGGATGGCTACACCTTC.

The chain is built from TRBV25-1 and TRBJ1-3; the match to TRBD1 covers 9 bases. The CDR3 extends over 16 amino acids. Germline assignment: CDR1 MGHDK and CDR2 SYGVNS. V dropped 4 bases and J dropped 0; count of bases not matched to a gene: 4. In DNA, the CDR3 is TGTGCCAGCAGTGCCTACAGGGGGCCCTCTGGAAACACCATATATTTT. This translates into CASSAYRGPSGNTIYF.

This sequence joins TRBV6-1 and TRBJ2-7; tentatively, D is TRBD2 (6 bases). This CDR3 is 14 amino acids long. The V gene's germline CDR1 is MNHNS and CDR2 SASEGT. V shed 7 bases and J shed 3 bases, with 16 bases lying between them. The CDR3 here is CASTLSGPLYEQYF. CDR3 in DNA: TGTGCCAGCACCCTAAGCGGGCCTCTCTACGAGCAGTACTTC.